This entry lists 32 T cell receptor beta chains sequenced from one sample in a study of cytomegalovirus exposure and HLA in healthy donors. Primers: 60 Vbeta forward and 13 Jbeta reverse. TCRdb's table, derived via immunoSEQ multiplex PCR, lists solely in-frame clones and lacks some. The sample lists 150,000 to 200,000 clones; more than 65% were seen once. Sample: PBMCs. These receptors all stem from a woman aged 25-40 years in good health and CMV-seropositive.

The chain employs TRBV5-4 and TRBJ2-1; D not certain. This CDR3 spans 15 amino acids. Deletions cut 7 bases from V and 1 base from J, with 15 bases between. Germline CDR1 SGHNT, CDR2 YYREEE (reference sequence). CDR3 sequence (DNA): TGTGCCAGCCATGGTGTACCCAGTTCCTACAATGAGCAGTTCTTC. Translated: CASHGVPSSYNEQFF.

This clone has more than one count but fewer than ten. The junction differs from germline at one of its ends, possibly a read error. J is TRBJ1-6 and V is TRBV7-9, with D possibly matching TRBD1 (5 bases). Germline V lookup: CDR1 SEHNR, CDR2 FQNEAQ (reference sequence). The CDR3 has 17 amino acids. Here the CDR3 reads CSSSLEIGSGISSPLHF. Here the CDR3 DNA reads TGTTCCAGCAGCTTAGAAATTGGTTCAGGGATCTCCTCACCCCTCCACTTT.

The rearrangement joins TRBV18 to TRBJ2-3; 9 bases map to TRBD2. In germline, CDR1 is KGHSH, CDR2 LQKENI. The V and J ends lost 3 bases and 2 bases, in that order; junction bases with no gene match: 9. The CDR3 covers 17 residues. CDR3 bases: TGTGCCAGCTCACCCTTAGGTAGCGGGGGAAACACAGATACGCAGTATTTT. This gives the protein CASSPLGSGGNTDTQYF. Full variable domain (outside the CDR3, taken from reference TRBV18 and TRBJ2-3): NAGVMQNPRHLVRRRGQEARLRCSPMKGHSHVYWYRQLPEEGLKFMVYLQKENIIDESGMPKERFSAEFPKEGPSILRIQQVVRGDSAAYFCASSPLGSGGNTDTQYFGPGTRLTVL.

The genes are TRBV6-1 and TRBJ1-5, with D possibly matching TRBD1 (5 bases). V shed 3 bases and J shed 9 bases, with 18 bases lying between them. This CDR3 has 15 residues. Germline CDR1 MNHNS, CDR2 SASEGT. CDR3 region: CASSDDTGKVWPQHF. The CDR3, as DNA: TGTGCCAGCAGTGATGACACAGGAAAGGTTTGGCCCCAGCATTTT.

The chain combines TRBV4-2 with TRBJ1-1, with D possibly TRBD1 on 5 matching bases. The CDR3 spans 16 residues. Trimming pared 0 bases from V and 0 bases from J, leaving 11 bases between. CDR1 LGHNA and CDR2 YNFKEQ come from the germline V gene. The CDR3 DNA is TGTGCCAGCAGCCAAGAAGGGGTAGGTATGAACACTGAAGCTTTCTTT. It yields the protein CASSQEGVGMNTEAFF.

This rearrangement joins TRBV27 to TRBJ1-3; TRBD1 matches 7 bases. The length of the CDR3 is 15 residues. CDR1 is MNHEY and CDR2 is SMNVEV in the germline V gene (reference sequence). The junction had 4 bases not matched to a gene; V was cut back by 5 bases and J by 0 bases. The CDR3 region is CASSGDSASGNTIYF. DNA of the CDR3: TGTGCCAGCAGTGGGGACAGTGCCTCTGGAAACACCATATATTTT.

The chain employs TRBV15 and TRBJ2-5; D remains unclear. Gene TRBJ2-7 matches the end of the DNA better, so the J call may be wrong. The CDR3 runs to 15 residues. Germline-derived CDR1 and CDR2 are LNHNV and YYDKDF (reference sequence). This chain's CDR3 is CATSRDLEFSYEQYF. In DNA, the CDR3 is TGTGCCACCAGCAGAGATCTCGAGTTCTCCTACGAGCAGTACTTC.

This clone was observed once. The V call is TRBV2, the J call TRBJ1-6; a possible D gene is TRBD1 (5 bases). In germline, CDR1 is SNHLY, CDR2 FYNNEI. The CDR3 is made up of 13 amino acids. V was cut by 6 bases and J by 5 bases, with 8 bases left in between. CDR3 nucleotide sequence: TGTGCCAGCAGGGACAACAATAATTCACCCCTCCACTTT. This gives the protein CASRDNNNSPLHF. The variable domain in full, with the rest retrieved from reference TRBV2 and TRBJ1-6, is EPEVTQTPSHQVTQMGQEVILRCVPISNHLYFYWYRQILGQKVEFLVSFYNNEISEKSEIFDDQFSVERPDGSNFTLKIRSTKLEDSAMYFCASRDNNNSPLHFGNGTRLTVT.

Only one count was recorded for this clone. The V gene is TRBV9, the J gene TRBJ2-1, with a possible D match to TRBD2 (5 bases). The germline V gene has CDR1 SGDLS and CDR2 YYNGEE. The germline V and J ends were trimmed by 5 bases and 2 bases, with 11 bases remaining between them. The CDR3 covers 14 residues. The CDR3 loop reads CASSRTSTYNEQFF. CDR3 in DNA: TGTGCCAGCAGTAGGACTTCCACCTACAATGAGCAGTTCTTC.

The V gene is TRBV19, the J gene TRBJ1-3, with D perhaps matching TRBD1 (5 bases). This CDR3 spans 15 amino acids. Trimming took off 6 bases at V and 8 bases at J, with 20 bases between the two ends. CDR1 and CDR2 (germline): LNHDA, SQIVND (reference sequence). This chain's CDR3 is CASRRDSTYEHTIYF. The CDR3 DNA reads as TGTGCCAGTAGAAGGGACTCCACCTATGAGCACACCATATATTTT.

V and J are TRBV27 and TRBJ1-1; D is undetermined. CDR3 length: 12 amino acids. V was clipped by 2 bases and J by 12 bases, with 13 bases between them. CDR1 is MNHEY and CDR2 is SMNVEV in the germline V gene (reference sequence). The CDR3 DNA reads as TGTGCCAGCAGTTTAGCACCCGACTTAACTTTCTTT. Residues: CASSLAPDLTFF.

The chain is built from TRBV5-8 and TRBJ2-2, with 8 positions matching TRBD1. V lost 4 bases, J lost 2 bases, and 7 bases stayed unmatched. Germline V lookup: CDR1 SGHTS, CDR2 YDEGEE. The CDR3 contains 16 residues. The CDR3 reads CASSPRTGPNTGELFF. Written as DNA, the CDR3 is TGTGCCAGCAGCCCCCGGACAGGGCCAAACACCGGGGAGCTGTTTTTT.

V and J are TRBV14 and TRBJ1-2, with D perhaps matching TRBD1 (5 bases). CDR3 length equals 13 residues. V lost 6 bases, J lost 2 bases, and 10 bases lay in between. The germline V gene has CDR1 SGHDN and CDR2 FVKESK. The chain's CDR3 is CASRPGGNYGYTF. The CDR3 nucleotides are TGTGCCAGCAGACCCGGGGGGAACTATGGCTACACCTTC.

The chain links TRBV7-9 to TRBJ2-6, with TRBD2 identical over 11 bases. With 6 bases clipped from V and 1 base from J, the junction kept 11 bases outside the gene matches. The CDR3 contains 19 residues. The germline V gene encodes CDR1 SEHNR and CDR2 FQNEAQ (reference sequence). The CDR3 nucleotides read TGTGCCAGCAGTAGCGGGAGGGAATTTAGGGTTTCTGGGGCCAACGTCCTGACTTTC. Residues: CASSSGREFRVSGANVLTF.

This chain joins TRBV6-5 and TRBJ1-1; 8 nucleotides match TRBD1. Germline-derived CDR1 and CDR2 are MNHEY and SVGAGI. The CDR3 spans 14 residues. Losses at the gene ends were 6 bases for V and 4 bases for J; bases not matched to a gene: 7. The CDR3 coding sequence is TGTGCCAGCAGCTTCACAGGGGGGACCACTGAAGCTTTCTTT. This gives the protein CASSFTGGTTEAFF.

The rearrangement joins TRBV2 to TRBJ2-2; tentative D call: TRBD1 (5 bases). Deletions cut 8 bases from V and 3 bases from J, with 10 bases between. The germline V gene has CDR1 SNHLY and CDR2 FYNNEI. The CDR3 is 13 residues long. The CDR3 spells CASGKTDTGELFF. CDR3 in DNA: TGTGCCAGCGGGAAGACAGACACCGGGGAGCTGTTTTTT. Using reference TRBV2 and TRBJ2-2 for the parts outside the CDR3, the full variable domain is EPEVTQTPSHQVTQMGQEVILRCVPISNHLYFYWYRQILGQKVEFLVSFYNNEISEKSEIFDDQFSVERPDGSNFTLKIRSTKLEDSAMYFCASGKTDTGELFFGEGSRLTVL.

The chain recombines TRBV9 with TRBJ2-1, with 7 bases fitting TRBD2. Germline CDR1 and CDR2: SGDLS and YYNGEE. J lost 6 bases, V lost 6 bases, and 15 bases had no gene match. The CDR3 consists of 16 residues. The DNA of the CDR3 is TGTGCCAGCACCCTAGCTGGGGAGGGCCTAATCAATGAGCAGTTCTTC. It translates to CASTLAGEGLINEQFF.

The chain uses TRBV28 and TRBJ1-5; a possible D gene is TRBD1 (5 bases). With 0 bases removed from V and 2 bases from J, the gap between germline ends came to 11 bases. The CDR3 contains 16 residues. Germline CDR1 is MDHEN and CDR2 is SYDVKM. CDR3 nucleotides: TGTGCCAGCAGTTTATGGGGGGGATTCGGCAATCAGCCCCAGCATTTT. As protein: CASSLWGGFGNQPQHF.

The V call is TRBV2, the J call TRBJ1-1, with D maybe TRBD1 (6 bases). This CDR3 is built from 14 residues. V shed 5 bases and J shed 2 bases, with 12 bases lying between them. Germline V CDR1 and CDR2: SNHLY, FYNNEI. This CDR3 reads CASSPRQVNTEAFF. CDR3 in DNA: TGTGCCAGCAGTCCCAGACAGGTTAACACTGAAGCTTTCTTT.

The chain combines TRBV5-1 with TRBJ2-4; no clear D gene. This CDR3 contains 15 residues. Germline V gene sequence: CDR1 SGHRS, CDR2 YFSETQ. Trimming removed 0 bases from V and 6 bases from J, with 13 bases in between. CDR3 in amino acids: CASSLDQVSGNIQYF. The CDR3 region has the DNA TGCGCCAGCAGCTTGGATCAGGTATCTGGAAACATTCAGTACTTC.

The sample holds a few counts of this clone. This chain uses TRBV19 with TRBJ2-7; D remains unclear. V was pared by 8 bases and J by 2 bases, with 10 bases between. Germline assignment: CDR1 LNHDA and CDR2 SQIVND (reference sequence). This CDR3 has 12 amino acids. CDR3 in amino acids: CASSSSPYEQYF. The CDR3 DNA follows: TGTGCCAGTTCAAGCTCTCCCTACGAGCAGTACTTC.

This sequence joins TRBV15 and TRBJ1-5, with 7 bases aligning to TRBD1. V lost 9 bases, J lost 3 bases, and 8 bases stayed unmatched. Germline V gives CDR1 LNHNV, CDR2 YYDKDF (reference sequence). The CDR3 runs 14 residues. CDR3 nucleotides: TGTGCCACAACATCGGGACAGAACAATCAGCCCCAGCATTTT. Its protein is CATTSGQNNQPQHF. The full variable domain, in which reference TRBV15 and TRBJ1-5 provide the parts outside the CDR3, is DAMVIQNPRYQVTQFGKPVTLSCSQTLNHNVMYWYQQKSSQAPKLLFHYYDKDFNNEADTPDNFQSRRPNTSFCFLDIRSPGLGDTAMYLCATTSGQNNQPQHFGDGTRLSIL.

CDR3: CASSLGGWSSYNEQFF. The DNA for the CDR3 is TGTGCCAGCAGCTTGGGGGGCTGGAGCTCCTACAATGAGCAGTTCTTC. The chain joins TRBV5-6 to TRBJ2-1; TRBD1 might be the D (5 bases). V lost 0 bases to trimming and J lost 0 bases, with 10 bases between them. CDR3 size: 16 residues. The germline V gene encodes CDR1 SGHDT and CDR2 YYEEEE.

The chain is built from TRBV4-1 and TRBJ1-6; TRBD1 aligns across 7 bases. V was pared by 8 bases and J by 8 bases, with 6 bases of the junction left unmatched. The germline gives CDR1 MGHRA, CDR2 YSYEKL. This CDR3 region has 13 residues. The CDR3 bases are TGCGCCAGCCAGTCGCAGGGGGATTCACCCCTCCACTTT. As protein: CASQSQGDSPLHF.

The chain couples TRBV9 to TRBJ2-1; 8 nucleotides match TRBD1. CDR1 and CDR2 from the germline V gene are SGDLS and YYNGEE. The length of the CDR3 is 13 residues. With 6 bases clipped from V and 9 bases from J, the junction kept 8 bases outside the gene matches. CDR3 sequence: CASTGQGKGEQFF. Written as DNA, the CDR3 is TGTGCCAGCACCGGACAGGGAAAGGGTGAGCAGTTCTTC.

In its sample, this clone was seen a few times. The chain recombines TRBV11-2 with TRBJ2-1, with TRBD2 identical over 7 bases. This CDR3 contains 20 residues. Germline trimming cut 0 bases from V and 2 bases from J; bases unmatched to any gene: 16. CDR1 is SGHAT and CDR2 is FQNNGV in the germline V gene. The CDR3 region is CASSLDSLEMGGWTYNEQFF. CDR3 bases: TGTGCCAGCAGCTTAGACTCCCTTGAAATGGGGGGGTGGACCTACAATGAGCAGTTCTTC.

This chain links TRBV27 with TRBJ2-6; D not certain. V lost 5 bases to trimming and J lost 0 bases, with 5 bases between them. CDR3 length: 14 residues. The germline V gene has CDR1 MNHEY and CDR2 SMNVEV (reference sequence). The CDR3 reads CASSTASGANVLTF. CDR3 in DNA: TGTGCCAGCAGTACAGCCTCTGGGGCCAACGTCCTGACTTTC. Based on the CDR3 plus reference TRBV27 and TRBJ2-6, the full variable domain is EAQVTQNPRYLITVTGKKLTVTCSQNMNHEYMSWYRQDPGLGLRQIYYSMNVEVTDKGDVPEGYKVSRKEKRNFPLILESPSPNQTSLYFCASSTASGANVLTFGAGSRLTVL.

The V gene is TRBV7-9, the J gene TRBJ1-1; 7 bases are shared with TRBD1. This CDR3 is built from 14 residues. Germline CDR1 is SEHNR and CDR2 is FQNEAQ (reference sequence). V lost 5 bases and J lost 5; bases outside the gene matches: 8. The CDR3 loop reads CASSTRQGWTEAFF. In DNA, the CDR3 is TGTGCCAGCAGCACACGACAGGGTTGGACTGAAGCTTTCTTT.

The chain combines TRBV9 with TRBJ2-2; 10 bases are shared with TRBD1. The CDR3 has 15 amino acids. With 2 bases clipped from V and 5 bases from J, the junction kept 3 bases outside the gene matches. Germline loops: CDR1 SGDLS, CDR2 YYNGEE. The CDR3 DNA follows: TGTGCCAGCAGCGTCCCGGGACAGGGGACCGGGGAGCTGTTTTTT. Translation: CASSVPGQGTGELFF.

The chain is built from TRBV7-2 and TRBJ1-1; D is uncertain. CDR1 is SGHTA and CDR2 is FQGNSA in the germline V gene. This CDR3 is built from 13 residues. V was clipped by 5 bases and J by 0 bases, with 7 bases between them. The CDR3 DNA sequence: TGTGCCAGCAGCCCCCAGTTGAACACTGAAGCTTTCTTT. Translating it yields CASSPQLNTEAFF.

The V and J genes are TRBV6-4 and TRBJ2-1; 7 nucleotides line up with TRBD1. Trimming took 11 bases from V and 0 from J; bases not matched to a gene: 22. The CDR3 is made up of 19 amino acids. Germline V gene data show CDR1 as MRHNA and CDR2 as SNTAGT. CDR3 nucleotide sequence: TGTGCCCGCAAAGACCGGGACAGAAGGACTCCGAGCTCCTACAATGAGCAGTTCTTC. It codes for CARKDRDRRTPSSYNEQFF.

This clone was recorded once. V gene TRBV6-1 combines with J gene TRBJ2-5; D possibly corresponds to TRBD1 (5 bases). Trimming cost V 6 bases and J 5 bases, with 13 bases left between them. This CDR3 is 13 amino acids long. Germline V CDR1 and CDR2: MNHNS, SASEGT. The CDR3: CASSLRRQETQYF. In nucleotides, the CDR3 is TGTGCCAGCAGCTTACGGCGACAGGAGACCCAGTACTTC.